This record looks at one TCR beta chain sequence and its context. This sample is part of a study of blood T cell repertoires in COVID-19. This CDR3 contains 16 residues. With 1 base clipped from V and 2 bases from J, the junction kept 6 bases outside the gene matches. CDR1 SNHLY and CDR2 FYNNEI come from the germline V gene. Libraries were prepared by immunoSEQ multiplex PCR; TCRdb keeps only in-frame clonotypes and omits some of them. The data show under 150,000 clones, 88% seen once. The sequenced material came from peripheral blood. J is TRBJ2-5 and V is TRBV2, with TRBD2 identical over 8 bases. The clonotype originates from a human donor in a cohort sampled during active COVID-19. The CDR3 sequence: CASSEELRGGQETQYF. The CDR3 nucleotides are TGTGCCAGCAGTGAAGAGTTACGGGGGGGTCAAGAGACCCAGTACTTC.